A selection of T cell receptor beta chains follows, all from one sample in a study of OX40 agonist ivuxolimab in advanced cancers. Clones were read by immunoSEQ multiplex PCR, and TCRdb kept only the in-frame ones, dropping some. Altogether almost 50,000 clones are present, about 86% being singletons, with the ten largest covering 1.5% to 2%. Sequencing was performed on CD4+ or CD8+ T cells sorted from blood, taken in a trial of the OX40 agonist ivuxolimab. These receptors all stem from an adult with an advanced solid tumor such as melanoma, head and neck, liver or kidney cancer. The CDR3 runs from the conserved cysteine through the conserved F or W. The D gene is left open where the match is weak. Part of the rows lack a size; the others show once, few, many or a class for expanded clones.

D gene,V gene,J gene,clone size,CDR3 protein,CDR3 DNA
.,TRBV5-6,TRBJ1-2,.,CASSLVAGGGYTF,TGTGCCAGCAGCTTGGTTGCAGGTGGTGGCTACACCTTC
TRBD1,TRBV6-5,TRBJ2-7,.,CASSPGTGLAEQYF,TGTGCCAGCAGCCCCGGGACAGGACTGGCCGAGCAGTACTTC
.,TRBV4-1,TRBJ2-2,.,CASSQDFARVGNTGELFF,TGCGCCAGCAGCCAAGATTTCGCCAGGGTAGGGAACACCGGGGAGCTGTTTTTT
.,TRBV6-1,TRBJ2-5,.,CASSEWVTLGGETQYF,TGTGCCAGCAGTGAATGGGTCACTCTCGGGGGAGAGACCCAGTACTTC
.,TRBV30,TRBJ2-5,.,CAWSGPGGEETQYF,TGTGCCTGGAGTGGACCGGGGGGCGAAGAGACCCAGTACTTC
.,TRBV28,TRBJ2-7,few,CASKRGGSSYEQYF,TGTGCCAGCAAAAGGGGGGGCAGCTCCTACGAGCAGTACTTC
TRBD2,TRBV7-2,TRBJ2-7,.,CASSLAGGAYEQYF,TGTGCCAGCAGCTTAGCGGGGGGGGCCTACGAGCAGTACTTC
.,TRBV5-6,TRBJ1-3,.,CASRRTAGNTIYF,TGTGCCAGCAGAAGGACAGCTGGAAACACCATATATTTT
.,TRBV7-2,TRBJ2-1,few,CASSLLQGIYNEQFF,TGTGCCAGCAGCTTATTGCAGGGCATATACAATGAGCAGTTCTTC
TRBD1,TRBV5-1,TRBJ1-1,.,CASSYAGTVSQNTEAFF,TGCGCCAGCAGCTACGCCGGGACAGTAAGCCAGAACACTGAAGCTTTCTTT
TRBD2,TRBV5-1,TRBJ2-3,.,CASSLTVGGTDTQYF,TGCGCCAGCAGCTTGACAGTCGGGGGGACAGATACGCAGTATTTT